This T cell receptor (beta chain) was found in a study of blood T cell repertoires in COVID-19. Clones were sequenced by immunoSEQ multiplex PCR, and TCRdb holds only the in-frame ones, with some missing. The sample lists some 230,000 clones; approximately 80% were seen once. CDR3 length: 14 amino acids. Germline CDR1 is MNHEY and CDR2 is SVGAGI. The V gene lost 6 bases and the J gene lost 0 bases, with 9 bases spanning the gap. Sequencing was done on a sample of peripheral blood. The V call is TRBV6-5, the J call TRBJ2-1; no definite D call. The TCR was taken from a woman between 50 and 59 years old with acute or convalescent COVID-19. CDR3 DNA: TGTGCCAGCAGAGCGAGAAGCTCCTACAATGAGCAGTTCTTC. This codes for CASRARSSYNEQFF.